This is a list of T cell receptor beta chains from one sample in a study of blood T cell repertoires in COVID-19. The table came from immunoSEQ multiplex PCR; TCRdb's copy has only in-frame clones and leaves some out. The sample includes 200,000 to 300,000 clones, around 90% of them seen just once. Specimen: peripheral blood. The receptors come from a woman aged 55-69 years with COVID-19, enrolled during active disease. Each CDR3 is given with its conserved first and last residue. Fields, in order: clone size, V gene, J gene, D gene, CDR3 DNA, CDR3 protein. The D gene is left open where the match is weak. Rows may omit the clone size; those that give it use once, few, many or a size class.

NA,TRBV10-3,TRBJ2-1,TRBD1,TGTGCCATCAGTGAGGGACAGGGGAACTACAATGAGCAGTTCTTC,CAISEGQGNYNEQFF
few,TRBV20-1,TRBJ2-1,TRBD2,TGCAGTGCTAGTGGGGCACCGGGACTAGCGGGATTGGGTGAGCAGTTCTTC,CSASGAPGLAGLGEQFF
once,TRBV18,TRBJ1-1,NA,TGTGCCAGCTCAGTCAGGGGTACTGAAGCTTTCTTT,CASSVRGTEAFF
NA,TRBV6-2/TRBV6-3,TRBJ2-7,TRBD1,TGTGCCAGCAGTCGCGGACAGGGGTTCTACGAGCAGTACTTC,CASSRGQGFYEQYF
NA,TRBV18,TRBJ2-7,TRBD1,TGTGCCAGCTCGCCCGGGACAGGATCCTACGAGCAGTACTTC,CASSPGTGSYEQYF
NA,TRBV6-5,TRBJ2-1,NA,TGTGCCAGCAGTAACCCAGCCGGGTCCAATGAGCAGTTCTTC,CASSNPAGSNEQFF
once,TRBV6-2/TRBV6-3,TRBJ2-6,TRBD1,TGTGCCAGCAGTTACCGGACAGGGGCTGGGGCCAACGTCCTGACTTTC,CASSYRTGAGANVLTF
NA,TRBV28,TRBJ1-1,NA,TGTGCCAGCAGAGAACAGGTCATGAACACTGAAGCTTTCTTT,CASREQVMNTEAFF
NA,TRBV24-1,TRBJ1-1,NA,TGTGCCACCAAGGCAGGGGAGACTAATGAAGCTTTCTTT,CATKAGETNEAFF
NA,TRBV10-3,TRBJ1-1,NA,TGTGCCATCAGTGAAGGCGGCAGGGTGAACACTGAAGCTTTCTTT,CAISEGGRVNTEAFF
NA,TRBV5-1,TRBJ2-4,NA,TGCGCCAGCAGCAGCGGGACAGGTCTAGCCAAAAACATTCAGTACTTC,CASSSGTGLAKNIQYF
NA,TRBV11-3,TRBJ2-3,TRBD2,TGTGCCAGCAGTCCGAGGAGTAGCGGGAAAGGTACAGATACGCAGTATTTT,CASSPRSSGKGTDTQYF
NA,TRBV24-1,TRBJ1-4,NA,TGTGCCACCAGTAGGGGGTCAACTAATGAAAAACTGTTTTTT,CATSRGSTNEKLFF
once,TRBV7-2,TRBJ1-2,NA,TGTGCCAGCGTAAGCGGCCCGTTTAGAGGCTACACCTTC,CASVSGPFRGYTF
NA,TRBV9,TRBJ1-3,NA,TGTGCCAGCAGCGTAGCTCAGGGTCGGTCTGGAAACACCATATATTTT,CASSVAQGRSGNTIYF
NA,TRBV11-1,TRBJ2-7,NA,TGTGCCAGCAGCGACATCCCATACGAGCAGTACTTC,CASSDIPYEQYF
NA,TRBV19,TRBJ2-1,TRBD1,TGTGCCAGTAGTCCCCGGACAGGGGGACGGGTGTCCAATGAGCAGTTCTTC,CASSPRTGGRVSNEQFF
NA,TRBV4-1,TRBJ2-3,NA,TGCGCCAGCAGCCAAGATGATTTGCGAAATACGCAGTATTTT,CASSQDDLRNTQYF
NA,TRBV30,TRBJ1-1,NA,TGTGCCTGGAACCTTGGCGGGACGAACACTGAAGCTTTCTTT,CAWNLGGTNTEAFF
once,TRBV19,TRBJ2-1,TRBD1,TGTGCCAGTAGTATCAGGGGACAGGTCTACAATGAGCAGTTCTTC,CASSIRGQVYNEQFF
NA,TRBV28,TRBJ2-2,TRBD1,TGTGCCAGCAGGTCGGACAGGATAAACACCGGGGAGCTGTTTTTT,CASRSDRINTGELFF
NA,TRBV5-1,TRBJ2-6,NA,TGCGCCACCGCTGGGGGGATAAGTTCTGGGGCCAACGTCCTGACTTTC,CATAGGISSGANVLTF
NA,TRBV2,TRBJ2-7,TRBD1,TGTGCCAGCATGGGGACAGCATACGAGCAGTACTTC,CASMGTAYEQYF
few,TRBV4-3,TRBJ2-4,NA,TGCGCCAGCAGCCAAGATCTCGTGATACTAGCCAAAAACATTCAGTACTTC,CASSQDLVILAKNIQYF
NA,TRBV5-4,TRBJ2-3,NA,TGTGCCAGCAGCTCTTCGGGGATCACAGATACGCAGTATTTT,CASSSSGITDTQYF
NA,TRBV4-3,TRBJ2-3,TRBD2,TGCGCCAGCAGCCAAGATAAAACTAGCGGGAGGGCAGATACGCAGTATTTT,CASSQDKTSGRADTQYF
once,TRBV11-3,TRBJ2-1,NA,TGTGCCAGCAGCCGCGCAGAAAGGAGCTCCTACAATGAGCAGTTCTTC,CASSRAERSSYNEQFF
once,TRBV29-1,TRBJ1-1,NA,TGCAGCGTTGAAGGGAGGGTTGGGAGCACTGAAGCTTTCTTT,CSVEGRVGSTEAFF
NA,TRBV6-5,TRBJ2-7,TRBD1,TGTGCCAGCAGGGGCCTGGGACAGTTTATTTACGAGCAGTACTTC,CASRGLGQFIYEQYF
NA,TRBV6-5,TRBJ2-7,NA,TGTGCCAGCAGGCACAGGGGAGGCTCCTACGAGCAGTACTTC,CASRHRGGSYEQYF
NA,TRBV10-3,TRBJ1-2,TRBD1,TGTGCCATCAGTCTGACAGGGGGTGACTATGGCTACACCTTC,CAISLTGGDYGYTF
NA,TRBV5-1,TRBJ2-3,NA,TGCGCCAGCAGCAAGAGTTCCCCGGGAGCCGATACGCAGTATTTT,CASSKSSPGADTQYF